This TCR beta chain emerged from a study of glioma-infiltrating T cells. The iRepertoire nested amplicon-rescue multiplex PCR amplified TCR alpha and beta CDR3s from RNA. MiXCR was run by TCRdb on the multiplex PCR reads, yielding one entry per CDR3 protein. The sample records about 89,000 distinct CDR3 sequences, about 25% being singletons. This clonotype showed up many times. V shed 5 bases and J shed 5 bases, with 9 bases lying between them. The CDR3 loop spans 12 amino acids. The genes are TRBV12-3 or TRBV12-4 and TRBJ2-5; D remains ambiguous. Sequenced input: glioma tissue, nonneoplastic brain tissue, or PBMCs (not recorded which). This receptor was obtained from a human donor with low-grade glioma or glioblastoma, undergoing nonglioma brain surgery, or in good health (not recorded which). Here the CDR3 DNA reads TGTGCCAGCAGTCTTCTAGGGGAGACCCAGTACTTC. It specifies CASSLLGETQYF.